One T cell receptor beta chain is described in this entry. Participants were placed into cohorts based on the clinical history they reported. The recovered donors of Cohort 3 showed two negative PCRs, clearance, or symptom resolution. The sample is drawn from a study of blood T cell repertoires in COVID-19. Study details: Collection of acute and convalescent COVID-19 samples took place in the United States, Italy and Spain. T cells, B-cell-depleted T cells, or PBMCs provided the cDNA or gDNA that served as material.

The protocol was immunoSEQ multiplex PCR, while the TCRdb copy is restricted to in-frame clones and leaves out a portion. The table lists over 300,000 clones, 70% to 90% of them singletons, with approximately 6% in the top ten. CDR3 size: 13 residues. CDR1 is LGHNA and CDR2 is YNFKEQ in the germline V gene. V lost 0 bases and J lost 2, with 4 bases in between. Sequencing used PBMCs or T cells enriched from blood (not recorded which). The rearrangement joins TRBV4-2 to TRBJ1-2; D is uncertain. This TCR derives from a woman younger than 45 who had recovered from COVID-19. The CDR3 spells CASSQERNYGYTF. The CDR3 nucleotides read TGTGCCAGCAGCCAAGAGCGGAACTATGGCTACACCTTC.